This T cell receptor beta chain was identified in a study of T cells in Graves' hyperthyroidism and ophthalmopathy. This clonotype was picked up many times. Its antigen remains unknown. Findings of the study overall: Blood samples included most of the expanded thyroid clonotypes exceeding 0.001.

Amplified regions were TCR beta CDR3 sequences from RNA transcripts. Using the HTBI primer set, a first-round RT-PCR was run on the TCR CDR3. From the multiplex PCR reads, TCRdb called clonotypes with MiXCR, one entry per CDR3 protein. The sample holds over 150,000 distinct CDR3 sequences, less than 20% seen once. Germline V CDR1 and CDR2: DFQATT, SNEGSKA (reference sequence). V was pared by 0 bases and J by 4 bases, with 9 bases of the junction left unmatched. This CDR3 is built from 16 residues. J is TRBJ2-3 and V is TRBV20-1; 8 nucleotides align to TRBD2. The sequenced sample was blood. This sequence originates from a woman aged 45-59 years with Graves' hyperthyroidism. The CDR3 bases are TGCAGTGCTAGAGATCTACTAGCGGTGCGCGCAGATACGCAGTATTTT. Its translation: CSARDLLAVRADTQYF.